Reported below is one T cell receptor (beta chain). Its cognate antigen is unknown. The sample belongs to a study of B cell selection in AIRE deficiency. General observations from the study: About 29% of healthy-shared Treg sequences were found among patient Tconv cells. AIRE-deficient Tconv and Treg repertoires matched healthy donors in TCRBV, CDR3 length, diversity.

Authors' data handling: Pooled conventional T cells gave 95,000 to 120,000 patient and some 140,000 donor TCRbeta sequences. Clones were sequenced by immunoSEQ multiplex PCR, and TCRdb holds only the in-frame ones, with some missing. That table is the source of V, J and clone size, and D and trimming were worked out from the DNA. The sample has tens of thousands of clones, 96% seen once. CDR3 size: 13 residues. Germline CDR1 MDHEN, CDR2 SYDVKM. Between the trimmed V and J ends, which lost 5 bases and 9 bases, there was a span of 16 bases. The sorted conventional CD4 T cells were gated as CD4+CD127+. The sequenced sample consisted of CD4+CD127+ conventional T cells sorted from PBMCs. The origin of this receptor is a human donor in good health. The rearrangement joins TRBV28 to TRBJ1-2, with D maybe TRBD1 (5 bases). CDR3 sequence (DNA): TGTGCCAGCAGTGGTCCGGGGGGACGGAGCTACACCTTC. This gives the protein CASSGPGGRSYTF.